This T cell receptor beta chain derives from a study of T-cell memory formation after mild COVID-19. Study-level results: The authors left the SARS-CoV-2 specificity of second-wave clones peaking on day 37 unconfirmed.

MiXCR, run by TCRdb on the 5' RACE reads, gives a single entry per CDR3 protein. The data show fewer than 250,000 distinct CDR3 sequences, about 10% seen once. This clonotype appeared a few times. Its target is not known. V was trimmed by 2 bases and J by 5 bases, leaving 18 bases between them. Germline V gives CDR1 SGHAT, CDR2 FQNNGV. CDR3 length: 16 residues. The sequenced sample consisted of PBMCs or a T cell subset sorted from them (not recorded which). The sequence derives from a young man who had mild COVID-19 (a few samples of this study predate the infection). Cell type and time point are not known. The chain links TRBV11-2 to TRBJ2-5, with a tentative D call TRBD2 (5 bases). The CDR3, as DNA: TGTGCCAGCAGCTTACGCGCGGGTGTTCCCCGGGAGACCCAGTACTTC. Encoded protein: CASSLRAGVPRETQYF. The whole variable domain, remainder taken from reference TRBV11-2 and TRBJ2-5, is EAGVAQSPRYKIIEKRQSVAFWCNPISGHATLYWYQQILGQGPKLLIQFQNNGVVDDSQLPKDRFSAERLKGVDSTLKIQPAKLEDSAVYLCASSLRAGVPRETQYFGPGTRLLVL.